This passage covers 12 T cell receptor beta chains from one sample sequenced in a study of cytomegalovirus exposure and HLA in healthy donors (dated by TCRdb to 2016 to 2017). The method behind the library was the immunoSEQ multiplex PCR assay. For the multiplex PCR, a mixture combining 60 forward primers for TCR Vbeta segments and 13 reverse primers for TCR Jbeta segments was used. TCRdb holds this immuneACCESS table with in-frame rearrangements only. Some clones are missing; in checked studies, unresolved V genes explain under half, and the rest has no known cause. Recorded for this sample are roughly 150,000 clones; 81% of them occurred a single time. Together, the top ten hold under 1.5% of the sample. The source material was PBMCs. The receptors were gathered from a man in his forties or fifties in good health and CMV-seropositive.

The chain joins TRBV6-1 to TRBJ2-7; 13 bases are shared with TRBD2. Trimming at V came to 5 bases and at J to 2 bases, leaving 3 bases not matched to a gene. Germline V lookup: CDR1 MNHNS, CDR2 SASEGT. The CDR3 spans 15 residues. CDR3 DNA: TGTGCCAGCAGTCTCGGGACTAGCGGGGCCTACGAGCAGTACTTC. It translates to CASSLGTSGAYEQYF.

The chain's CDR3 is CASSLNRPSTDTQYF. CDR3 coding DNA: TGTGCCAGCAGCTTAAACAGGCCTAGCACAGATACGCAGTATTTT. This rearrangement joins TRBV7-2 to TRBJ2-3; TRBD1 might be the D (5 bases). The germline V gene has CDR1 SGHTA and CDR2 FQGNSA. Deletions cut 2 bases from V and 0 bases from J, with 9 bases between. The CDR3 loop spans 15 amino acids. Full variable domain (rest looked up from reference TRBV7-2 and TRBJ2-3): GAGVSQSPSNKVTEKGKDVELRCDPISGHTALYWYRQSLGQGLEFLIYFQGNSAPDKSGLPSDRFSAERTGGSVSTLTIQRTQQEDSAVYLCASSLNRPSTDTQYFGPGTRLTVL.

The V and J genes are TRBV5-6 and TRBJ2-3; 7 nucleotides align to TRBD2. Germline CDR1 is SGHDT and CDR2 is YYEEEE. V lost 0 bases to trimming and J lost 0 bases; unmatched junction nucleotides: 4. The CDR3 has 16 amino acids. The CDR3 sequence is CASSLGAGASTDTQYF. CDR3 DNA: TGTGCCAGCAGCTTGGGGGCGGGAGCGAGCACAGATACGCAGTATTTT.

This chain links TRBV7-6 with TRBJ1-2; 8 bases map to TRBD1. The germline CDR1 and CDR2 sequences are SGHVS and FNYEAQ. Trimming cost V 5 bases and J 6 bases; bases outside gene matches: 8. The CDR3 totals 14 residues. CDR3 sequence reads: CASSPRTGSNGYTF. In DNA form, the CDR3 reads TGTGCCAGCAGCCCTCGGACAGGGAGTAATGGCTACACCTTC.

The chain is built from TRBV5-1 and TRBJ2-1, with 10 bases identical to TRBD2. Per the germline V gene, CDR1 is SGHRS and CDR2 is YFSETQ. The junction had 12 bases not matched to a gene; V was cut back by 2 bases and J by 7 bases. The CDR3 contains 17 residues. CDR3 DNA: TGCGCCAGCAGCTTCCTAGCGGGGGTGATCCTCGGAAATGAGCAGTTCTTC. Protein product: CASSFLAGVILGNEQFF. The complete variable domain, with remaining parts taken from reference TRBV5-1 and TRBJ2-1, reads KAGVTQTPRYLIKTRGQQVTLSCSPISGHRSVSWYQQTPGQGLQFLFEYFSETQRNKGNFPGRFSGRQFSNSRSEMNVSTLELGDSALYLCASSFLAGVILGNEQFFGPGTRLTVL.

V gene TRBV6-1 combines with J gene TRBJ1-5, with TRBD1 matching over 7 bases. Trimming removed 7 bases from V and 3 bases from J; junction bases left unmatched: 9. CDR3 length: 15 residues. Germline V CDR1 and CDR2: MNHNS, SASEGT. CDR3 residues: CASNLDRTYNQPQHF. The CDR3, as DNA: TGTGCCAGCAACTTGGACAGGACCTACAATCAGCCCCAGCATTTT.

The chain employs TRBV18 and TRBJ2-1, with D perhaps TRBD1 (7 bases). V was cut by 2 bases and J by 3 bases, with 17 bases left in between. CDR1 and CDR2 (germline): KGHSH, LQKENI. The CDR3 length is 17 residues. The CDR3 coding sequence is TGTGCCAGCTCACCAGGGTCAGCAGGGGGGAACTACAATGAGCAGTTCTTC. Protein: CASSPGSAGGNYNEQFF.

The chain is built from TRBV6-5 and TRBJ2-1; 7 bases match TRBD1. Germline V gene sequence: CDR1 MNHEY, CDR2 SVGAGI. J gave up 4 bases and V 5 bases, and 5 bases lay outside the gene matches. The CDR3 length is 14 residues. The CDR3 DNA is TGTGCCAGCAGTAGGGGACAGATGTACAATGAGCAGTTCTTC. As protein: CASSRGQMYNEQFF.

CDR3 in DNA: TGTGCCAGCAGCACAACAGCGGGAACTCCGTGGGAGACCCAGTACTTC. Protein: CASSTTAGTPWETQYF. The chain combines TRBV5-4 with TRBJ2-5; 7 bases agree with TRBD2. The CDR3 contains 16 residues. Losses at the gene ends were 4 bases for V and 5 bases for J; bases not matched to a gene: 14. Germline V gives CDR1 SGHNT, CDR2 YYREEE (reference sequence).

The chain joins TRBV7-2 to TRBJ2-2, with D tentatively TRBD2 (5 bases). The length of the CDR3 is 15 residues. Germline CDR1 is SGHTA and CDR2 is FQGNSA. V was cut by 6 bases and J by 0 bases, with 11 bases left in between. The CDR3 loop reads CASRYDGTNTGELFF. The DNA of the CDR3 is TGTGCCAGCAGATATGACGGGACGAACACCGGGGAGCTGTTTTTT.

The chain uses TRBV7-8 and TRBJ2-5; TRBD2 matches at 8 bases. The CDR3 loop spans 14 amino acids. Unmatched junction bases numbered 6, after V lost 5 bases and J lost 4 bases. The V gene's germline CDR1 is SGHVS and CDR2 FQNEAQ. The CDR3 DNA follows: TGTGCCAGCAGCGGGAAGCGGGAGACAGAGACCCAGTACTTC. Translated, it gives CASSGKRETETQYF.

The chain employs TRBV7-9 and TRBJ1-1; 7 bases fit TRBD1. The germline CDR1 and CDR2 sequences are SEHNR and FQNEAQ (reference sequence). The CDR3 has 14 residues. The V segment lost 5 bases and the J segment 1 base; nucleotides outside the gene matches: 4. CDR3 nucleotides: TGTGCCAGCAGCCCACAGGGGCCGAACACTGAAGCTTTCTTT. It translates to CASSPQGPNTEAFF.